This entry concerns a single T cell receptor beta chain. Some clones are missing from TCRdb's copy, which holds only in-frame ones; the method was immunoSEQ multiplex PCR. The sample has 2,500,000 or so clones; approximately 90% are singletons. The V end was cut by 1 base, the J end by 1 base, with 21 bases between. The CDR3 spans 18 residues. In germline, CDR1 is SGHKS, CDR2 YYEKEE (reference sequence). These data belong to a study of shared clonotypes between healthy human individuals. This TCR was recovered from a man aged 18-30 years in good health. The source material was naive CD4+ T cells sorted from blood. The subset was: CD45RA+ positively selected. The chain couples TRBV5-5 to TRBJ2-7, with a possible D match to TRBD2 (5 bases). CDR3 coding DNA: TGTGCCAGCAGCTTGAACGCAGGACTGACTATTTTATCCTACGAGCAGTACTTC. Translating it yields CASSLNAGLTILSYEQYF. Full variable domain (outside the CDR3, taken from reference TRBV5-5 and TRBJ2-7): DAGVTQSPTHLIKTRGQQVTLRCSPISGHKSVSWYQQVLGQGPQFIFQYYEKEERGRGNFPDRFSARQFPNYSSELNVNALLLGDSALYLCASSLNAGLTILSYEQYFGPGTRLTVT.